The source of this T cell receptor (beta chain) is a study of cytomegalovirus exposure and HLA in healthy donors. Study overall: A prior analysis found 117 million unique TCR beta sequences from 150 million to 200 million T cells. The study, taken as a whole, reports: Presence/absence analyses took donor sequencing depth as roughly uniform.

The CDR3 is 15 amino acids. V was cut by 0 bases and J by 4 bases, with 13 bases left in between. The germline gives CDR1 SGHNT, CDR2 YYREEE (reference sequence). Primers for the PCR totalled 60 Vbeta and 13 Jbeta. The data were produced by immunoSEQ multiplex PCR, yet TCRdb's version contains in-frame clones alone and is incomplete. The sample lists nearly 200,000 clones; roughly four fifths were seen once. For this clone: Its antigen is not known.

The rearrangement links TRBV5-4 to TRBJ2-5, with D possibly matching TRBD2 (5 bases). This clonotype was obtained from a woman aged 30 to 39 in good health and CMV-seropositive. Sequences were obtained from PBMCs. For the CDR3, the DNA is TGTGCCAGCAGCTTGGCTGGCCTAGCTGGAGAGACCCAGTACTTC. Residues: CASSLAGLAGETQYF.